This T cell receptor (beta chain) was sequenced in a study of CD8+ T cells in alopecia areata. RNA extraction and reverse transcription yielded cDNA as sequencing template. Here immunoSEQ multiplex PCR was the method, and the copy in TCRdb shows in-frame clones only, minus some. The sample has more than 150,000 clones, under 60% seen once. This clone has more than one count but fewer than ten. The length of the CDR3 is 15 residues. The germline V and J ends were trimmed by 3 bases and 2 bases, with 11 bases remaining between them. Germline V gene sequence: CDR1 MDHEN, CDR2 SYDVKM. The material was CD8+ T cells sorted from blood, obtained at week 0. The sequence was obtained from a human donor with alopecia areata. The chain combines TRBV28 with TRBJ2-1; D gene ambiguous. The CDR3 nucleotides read TGTGCCAGCAGTTTTGGCACCTCCCCCTACAATGAGCAGTTCTTC. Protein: CASSFGTSPYNEQFF.